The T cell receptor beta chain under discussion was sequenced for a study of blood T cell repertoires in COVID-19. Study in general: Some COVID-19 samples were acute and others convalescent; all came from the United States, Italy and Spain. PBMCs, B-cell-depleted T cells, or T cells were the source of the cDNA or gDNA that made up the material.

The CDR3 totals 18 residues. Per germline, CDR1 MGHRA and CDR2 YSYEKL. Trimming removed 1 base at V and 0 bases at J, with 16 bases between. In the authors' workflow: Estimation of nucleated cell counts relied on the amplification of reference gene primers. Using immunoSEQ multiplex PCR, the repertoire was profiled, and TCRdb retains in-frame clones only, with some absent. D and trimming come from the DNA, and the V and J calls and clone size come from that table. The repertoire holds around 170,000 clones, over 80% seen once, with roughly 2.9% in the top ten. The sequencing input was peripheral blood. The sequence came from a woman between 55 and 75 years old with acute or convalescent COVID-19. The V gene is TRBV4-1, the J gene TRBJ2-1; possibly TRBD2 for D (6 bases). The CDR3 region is CASSQVKGRGSSYNEQFF. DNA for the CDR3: TGCGCCAGCAGCCAAGTGAAAGGGCGGGGCAGCTCCTACAATGAGCAGTTCTTC.